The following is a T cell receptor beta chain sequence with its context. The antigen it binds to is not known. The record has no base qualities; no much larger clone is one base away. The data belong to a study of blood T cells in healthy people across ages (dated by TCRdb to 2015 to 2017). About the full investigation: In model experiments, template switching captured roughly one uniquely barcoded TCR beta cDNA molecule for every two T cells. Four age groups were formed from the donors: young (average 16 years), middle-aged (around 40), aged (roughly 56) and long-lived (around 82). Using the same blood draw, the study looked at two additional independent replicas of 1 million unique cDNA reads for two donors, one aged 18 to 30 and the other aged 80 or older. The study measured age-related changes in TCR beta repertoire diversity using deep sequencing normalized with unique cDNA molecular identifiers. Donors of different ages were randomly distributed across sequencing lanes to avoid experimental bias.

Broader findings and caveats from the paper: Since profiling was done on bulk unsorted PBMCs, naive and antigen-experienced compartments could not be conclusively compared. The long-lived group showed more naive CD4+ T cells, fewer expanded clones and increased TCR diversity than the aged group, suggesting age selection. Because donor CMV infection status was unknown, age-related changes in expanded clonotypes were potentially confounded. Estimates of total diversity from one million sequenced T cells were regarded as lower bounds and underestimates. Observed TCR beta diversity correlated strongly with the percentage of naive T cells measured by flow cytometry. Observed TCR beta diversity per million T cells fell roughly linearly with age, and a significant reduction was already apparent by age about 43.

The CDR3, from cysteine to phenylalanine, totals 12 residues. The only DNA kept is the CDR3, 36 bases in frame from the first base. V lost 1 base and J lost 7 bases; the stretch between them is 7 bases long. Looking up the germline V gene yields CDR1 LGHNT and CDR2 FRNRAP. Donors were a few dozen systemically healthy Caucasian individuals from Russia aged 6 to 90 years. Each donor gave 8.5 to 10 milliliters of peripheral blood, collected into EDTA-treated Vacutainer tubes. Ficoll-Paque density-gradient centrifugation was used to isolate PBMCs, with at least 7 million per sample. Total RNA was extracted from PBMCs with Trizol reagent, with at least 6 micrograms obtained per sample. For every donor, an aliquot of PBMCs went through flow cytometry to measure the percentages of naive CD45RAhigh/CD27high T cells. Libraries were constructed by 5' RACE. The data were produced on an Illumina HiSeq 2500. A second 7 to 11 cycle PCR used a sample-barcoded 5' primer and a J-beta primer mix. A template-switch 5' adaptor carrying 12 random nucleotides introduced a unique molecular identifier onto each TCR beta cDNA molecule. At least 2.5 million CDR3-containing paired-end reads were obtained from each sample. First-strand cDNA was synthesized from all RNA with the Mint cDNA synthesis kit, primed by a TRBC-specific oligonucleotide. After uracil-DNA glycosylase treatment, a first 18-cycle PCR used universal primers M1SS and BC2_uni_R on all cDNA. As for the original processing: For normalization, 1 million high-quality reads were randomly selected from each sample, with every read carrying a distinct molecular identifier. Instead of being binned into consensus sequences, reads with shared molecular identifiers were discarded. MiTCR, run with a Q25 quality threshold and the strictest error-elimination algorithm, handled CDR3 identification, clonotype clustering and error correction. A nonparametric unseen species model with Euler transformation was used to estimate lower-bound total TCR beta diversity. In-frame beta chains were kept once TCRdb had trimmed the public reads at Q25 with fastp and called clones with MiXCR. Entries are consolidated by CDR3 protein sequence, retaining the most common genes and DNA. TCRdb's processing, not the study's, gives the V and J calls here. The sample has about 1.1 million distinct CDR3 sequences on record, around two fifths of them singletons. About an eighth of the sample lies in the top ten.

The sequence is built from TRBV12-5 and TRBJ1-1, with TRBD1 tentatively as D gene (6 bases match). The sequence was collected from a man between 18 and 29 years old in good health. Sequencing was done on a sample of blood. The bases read TGTGCTAGTGGTTTGGGCAGGGGTGAAGCTTTCTTT. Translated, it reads CASGLGRGEAFF.